The 24 T cell receptor beta chains in this list originate from one sample, sequenced in a study of blood T cell repertoires in COVID-19. The method was immunoSEQ multiplex PCR; TCRdb's version includes in-frame clones alone and lacks a portion of them. The table shows over 200,000 clones, with 84% occurring only once. Sequenced input: peripheral blood. Receptors originate from an elderly woman with active or convalescent COVID-19.

The chain combines TRBV28 with TRBJ1-4; D perhaps matches TRBD1 (5 bases). Trimming removed 6 bases at V and 4 bases at J, with 12 bases between. This CDR3 comprises 14 residues. CDR1 MDHEN and CDR2 SYDVKM come from the germline V gene. CDR3: CASRDPGGNEKLFF. The CDR3 DNA is TGTGCCAGCAGAGATCCCGGGGGTAATGAAAAACTGTTTTTT.

The J gene is TRBJ2-7, the V gene TRBV3-1 (or the pseudogene TRBV3-2); D call uncertain. V lost 3 bases and J 2 bases, leaving 8 bases between the germline ends. The CDR3 loop spans 13 amino acids. In germline, CDR1 is LGHDT, CDR2 YNNKEL (reference sequence). The CDR3 DNA reads TGTGCCAGCAGCCATGGCGGCACCTACGAGCAGTACTTC. It yields the protein CASSHGGTYEQYF.

The chain is built from TRBV29-1 and TRBJ1-2; TRBD1 is a possible D gene (5 bases). V was clipped by 6 bases and J by 4 bases, with 15 bases between them. CDR3 length: 13 residues. Germline values: CDR1 SQVTM, CDR2 ANQGSEA. CDR3 loop: CSVSLGGTYGYTF. CDR3 sequence (DNA): TGCAGCGTCTCTCTGGGAGGGACCTATGGCTACACCTTC. Drawing the rest from reference TRBV29-1 and TRBJ1-2, the complete variable domain is SAVISQKPSRDICQRGTSLTIQCQVDSQVTMMFWYRQQPGQSLTLIATANQGSEATYESGFVIDKFPISRPNLTFSTLTVSNMSPEDSSIYLCSVSLGGTYGYTFGSGTRLTVV.

The chain combines TRBV5-4 with TRBJ2-1; TRBD2 matches at 8 bases. J lost 2 bases, V lost 3 bases, and 4 bases had no gene match. Germline CDR1 is SGHNT and CDR2 is YYREEE (reference sequence). CDR3 length: 15 amino acids. The CDR3 loop reads CASSYTSGPYNEQFF. The CDR3 coding sequence is TGTGCCAGCAGCTACACTAGCGGACCCTACAATGAGCAGTTCTTC.

This chain uses TRBV24-1 with TRBJ1-3; TRBD1 is a possible D gene (6 bases). V lost 4 bases and J 0 bases, leaving 15 bases between the germline ends. CDR1 and CDR2 from the germline V gene are KGHDR and SFDVKD. The CDR3 has 17 residues. In nucleotides, the CDR3 is TGTGCCACCAGTGAAGAAGCACAGGGCCACTCTGGAAACACCATATATTTT. Protein sequence: CATSEEAQGHSGNTIYF.

The V call is TRBV24-1, the J call TRBJ1-5; 9 bases match TRBD1. This CDR3 contains 15 residues. Losses at the gene ends were 4 bases for V and 2 bases for J; bases not matched to a gene: 2. Germline assignment: CDR1 KGHDR and CDR2 SFDVKD. The CDR3 spells CATSEGQGGNQPQHF. The CDR3 nucleotides are TGTGCCACCAGTGAGGGACAGGGTGGCAATCAGCCCCAGCATTTT.

The chain recombines TRBV19 with TRBJ2-7, with 11 positions matching TRBD2. This CDR3 contains 15 residues. After removal of 9 bases from V and 0 bases from J, the junction contained 7 bases not matched to a gene. CDR1 is LNHDA, CDR2 SQIVND, per germline (reference sequence). CDR3 DNA: TGTGCCAGAATAGGACTAGCGGGTAGCTCCTACGAGCAGTACTTC. It translates to CARIGLAGSSYEQYF.

The DNA for the CDR3 is TGTGCCTGGAGTGTACAGAGAACCGGGGAGCTGTTTTTT. Encoded protein: CAWSVQRTGELFF. The chain is built from TRBV30 and TRBJ2-2, with unresolved D. V was clipped by 0 bases and J by 5 bases, with 7 bases between them. In germline, CDR1 is GTSNPN, CDR2 SVGIG (reference sequence). There are 13 residues in the CDR3.

This chain uses TRBV19 with TRBJ1-1; 9 bases line up with TRBD1. Germline V gene data show CDR1 as LNHDA and CDR2 as SQIVND (reference sequence). The CDR3 extends over 20 amino acids. After removal of 9 bases from V and 5 bases from J, the junction contained 28 bases not matched to a gene. CDR3 region: CASINIRGTGKRGTETEAFF. CDR3 coding DNA: TGTGCCAGCATAAATATCCGGGGGACAGGGAAGAGGGGAACGGAGACTGAAGCTTTCTTT.

In DNA, the CDR3 is TGTGCCAGCACCCCGGTAGCGGGGAAACGCAATGAGCAGTTCTTC. Translated, it gives CASTPVAGKRNEQFF. The gene calls are TRBV6-5 and TRBJ2-1; 8 nucleotides agree with TRBD2. This CDR3 spans 15 amino acids. With V trimmed by 7 bases and J by 6 bases, 11 bases remained unmatched. The germline gives CDR1 MNHEY, CDR2 SVGAGI.

V usage is TRBV5-1 and J usage is TRBJ2-5; 9 bases line up with TRBD1. Germline CDR1 is SGHRS and CDR2 is YFSETQ. V gave up 5 bases and J gave up 4 bases; unmatched junction bases: 6. The CDR3 consists of 14 residues. In DNA, the CDR3 is TGCGCCAGCAGACGGGACAGGGCAACAGAGACCCAGTACTTC. Its translation is CASRRDRATETQYF. Supplemented by reference TRBV5-1 and TRBJ2-5, the full variable domain reads KAGVTQTPRYLIKTRGQQVTLSCSPISGHRSVSWYQQTPGQGLQFLFEYFSETQRNKGNFPGRFSGRQFSNSRSEMNVSTLELGDSALYLCASRRDRATETQYFGPGTRLLVL.

The genes are TRBV6-5 and TRBJ1-1; the match to TRBD1 covers 7 bases. The germline V gene has CDR1 MNHEY and CDR2 SVGAGI. Germline trimming cut 5 bases from V and 2 bases from J; bases unmatched to any gene: 5. The CDR3 is 14 residues long. CDR3 bases: TGTGCCAGCAGTCCGGGACAGATAAACACTGAAGCTTTCTTT. As protein: CASSPGQINTEAFF.

The sample holds a few counts of this clone. The chain combines TRBV5-4 with TRBJ2-5; tentatively, D is TRBD2 (6 bases). CDR1 SGHNT and CDR2 YYREEE come from the germline V gene (reference sequence). The V end was cut by 4 bases, the J end by 1 base, with 11 bases between. The CDR3 is made up of 14 amino acids. This CDR3 is CASSLGGFQETQYF. CDR3 nucleotides: TGTGCCAGCAGCCTTGGGGGGTTCCAAGAGACCCAGTACTTC.

In its sample, this clone was seen a few times. This rearrangement joins TRBV6-2 or TRBV6-3 to TRBJ1-5; D gene ambiguous. This CDR3 region has 18 residues. V dropped 2 bases and J dropped 2 bases, with 19 bases sitting between them. Germline assignment: CDR1 MNHEY and CDR2 SVGEGT. CDR3 nucleotide sequence: TGTGCCAGCAGTTACCCCAGCTTTTCCCGGGGAGGCAATCAGCCCCAGCATTTT. Translated: CASSYPSFSRGGNQPQHF.

Only a few counts were recorded for this clone. The chain has TRBV7-2 and TRBJ1-3, with D possibly matching TRBD1 (6 bases). The CDR3 consists of 15 residues. Germline V CDR1 and CDR2: SGHTA, FQGNSA. Trimming took off 1 base at V and 2 bases at J, with 9 bases between the two ends. In DNA form, the CDR3 reads TGTGCCAGCAGCTTAGTTACAGGGCCTGGAAACACCATATATTTT. Translated: CASSLVTGPGNTIYF.

The rearrangement uses TRBV18 and TRBJ2-5; no reliable D call. The V gene's germline CDR1 is KGHSH and CDR2 LQKENI. The CDR3 contains 15 residues. The V end was cut by 3 bases, the J end by 5 bases, with 16 bases between. CDR3 residues: CASSPPIPKEETQYF. For the CDR3, the DNA is TGTGCCAGCTCACCCCCGATACCGAAAGAGGAGACCCAGTACTTC.

The gene calls are TRBV19 and TRBJ1-2; 7 positions agree with TRBD1. CDR3 length: 16 amino acids. From germline, CDR1 is LNHDA and CDR2 SQIVND (reference sequence). The V gene end was trimmed by 4 bases and the J gene end by 4 bases; junction bases not matched to a gene: 12. CDR3 residues: CASSSHGTDFIYGYTF. As DNA, the CDR3 is TGTGCCAGTAGTAGCCACGGGACAGATTTTATCTATGGCTACACCTTC.

This chain joins TRBV5-1 and TRBJ2-7, with 7 bases lining up with TRBD2. Germline V CDR1 and CDR2: SGHRS, YFSETQ. V gave up 4 bases and J gave up 0 bases; unmatched junction bases: 7. This CDR3 is 15 amino acids long. CDR3 bases: TGCGCCAGCAGCCGGGACTACTATAGCTCCTACGAGCAGTACTTC. As protein: CASSRDYYSSYEQYF.

The chain carries TRBV2 and TRBJ2-5; D may be TRBD1 (6 bases). The germline CDR1 and CDR2 sequences are SNHLY and FYNNEI. The germline V and J ends were trimmed by 10 bases and 0 bases, with 15 bases remaining between them. The CDR3 consists of 14 residues. CDR3: CANTRDNYQETQYF. CDR3 nucleotides: TGTGCCAACACCAGGGACAACTACCAAGAGACCCAGTACTTC. The variable domain in full, with the rest retrieved from reference TRBV2 and TRBJ2-5, is EPEVTQTPSHQVTQMGQEVILRCVPISNHLYFYWYRQILGQKVEFLVSFYNNEISEKSEIFDDQFSVERPDGSNFTLKIRSTKLEDSAMYFCANTRDNYQETQYFGPGTRLLVL.

The CDR3 sequence is CATSRPGQGKTEAFF. The DNA of the CDR3 is TGTGCCACCAGCAGACCCGGACAGGGAAAAACTGAAGCTTTCTTT. The V and J genes are TRBV15 and TRBJ1-1, with 8 nucleotides matching TRBD1. This CDR3 is 15 amino acids long. The V gene end was trimmed by 2 bases and the J gene end by 5 bases; junction bases not matched to a gene: 7. Per the germline V gene, CDR1 is LNHNV and CDR2 is YYDKDF (reference sequence).

The chain recombines TRBV19 with TRBJ2-1; 9 nucleotides align to TRBD2. This CDR3 has 14 residues. The V and J ends lost 2 bases and 8 bases, in that order; junction bases with no gene match: 4. Germline lookup yields CDR1 LNHDA and CDR2 SQIVND (reference sequence). DNA for the CDR3: TGTGCCAGTAGTATAAGGCGGGGGGGAGATGAGCAGTTCTTC. This encodes CASSIRRGGDEQFF.

The chain recombines TRBV5-1 with TRBJ2-7; D possibly corresponds to TRBD2 (5 bases). There are 12 residues in the CDR3. Trimming stripped 0 bases from V and 8 bases from J, with 9 bases between. CDR1 is SGHRS, CDR2 YFSETQ, per germline. DNA of the CDR3: TGCGCCAGCAGCTTGGAGTCTAGCAAGCAGTACTTC. Its translation is CASSLESSKQYF.

The chain is built from TRBV3-1 (or the pseudogene TRBV3-2) and TRBJ2-5; TRBD2 matches at 14 bases. V shed 3 bases, J shed 5 bases, and the junction held 2 bases outside the gene matches. The CDR3 has 15 residues. CDR1 LGHDT and CDR2 YNNKEL come from the germline V gene (reference sequence). The CDR3 bases are TGTGCCAGCAGCCAGGGACTAGCGGGAGTTGAGACCCAGTACTTC. Its protein product is CASSQGLAGVETQYF.

The chain joins TRBV14 to TRBJ1-6; D call uncertain. The CDR3 sequence is 13 residues long. Trimming took off 1 base at V and 6 bases at J, with 4 bases between the two ends. Germline V gene sequence: CDR1 SGHDN, CDR2 FVKESK. CDR3 sequence (DNA): TGTGCCAGCAGCCAAGTGGCTAATTCACCCCTCCACTTT. Amino acid sequence: CASSQVANSPLHF.